The TCR beta chain under discussion was sequenced for a study of blood T cell repertoires in COVID-19. TCRdb's copy holds only in-frame clones and misses some; the assay was immunoSEQ multiplex PCR. The repertoire holds some 110,000 clones, with 86% as singletons. CDR1 ENHRY and CDR2 SYGVKD come from the germline V gene. V trimming: 4 bases; J trimming: 4 bases; junction bases outside the gene matches: 7. The CDR3 sequence is 17 residues long. The chain joins TRBV10-3 to TRBJ2-7; 16 nucleotides match TRBD2. Input material: peripheral blood. This receptor was obtained from a human donor in a cohort sampled during active COVID-19. The CDR3 coding sequence is TGTGCCATCAGTGGGGGGACTAGCGGGAGGGGACTTTACGAGCAGTACTTC. Protein sequence: CAISGGTSGRGLYEQYF.